The clone carrying this TCR beta chain has more than one count but fewer than ten. The antigen is undetermined. This entry comes from a study of blood T cells in healthy people across ages. Broader study findings: Per million T cells, the diversity of TCR beta decreased roughly linearly as age advanced. Strong correlation was found linking TCR beta diversity to naive T cell percentage.

Isolation of PBMCs gave at least 6.5 million cells per sample. Through a sample-barcoded 5' primer and a J-beta primer mix, a second PCR was run for 7 to 11 cycles. TCRdb recomputed calls from the 5' RACE reads with MiXCR, one row per CDR3 protein. The data hold roughly 1.6 million distinct CDR3 sequences, with about 35% observed a single time. Trimming stripped 4 bases from V and 7 bases from J, with 13 bases between. The CDR3 covers 13 residues. This clonotype was obtained from a woman in her twenties or thirties in good health. The sequencing sample was made of blood. The rearrangement uses TRBV12-3 or TRBV12-4 and TRBJ1-1; tentative D call: TRBD1 (6 bases). The CDR3 region is CASSSTGFGEAFF. The CDR3 coding sequence is TGTGCCAGCAGTTCCACAGGGTTTGGTGAAGCTTTCTTT.